This T cell receptor beta chain was identified during a study of tumor and adjacent non-tumor tissue in lung cancer. CDR3 size: 19 residues. V trimming: 0 bases; J trimming: 1 base; junction bases outside the gene matches: 14. Germline-derived CDR1 and CDR2 are MNHEY and SVGAGI. Three rounds of nested PCR, following a modified ARM-PCR protocol, produced the TCRbeta library. Each CDR3 protein is one row after TCRdb ran MiXCR on the multiplex PCR reads. Here the sample spans under 100,000 distinct CDR3 sequences, roughly 62% being singletons. RNA was extracted from bulk tissue without any cell sorting. This clonotype was counted ten times or more.

The rearrangement uses TRBV6-5 and TRBJ1-1, with TRBD1 identical over 7 bases. The sequenced material came from lung tumor tissue. The TCR sequence derives from a man aged 65 to 85 with non-small cell lung cancer. CDR3 in DNA: TGTGCCAGCAGTTACTCGAATAGGGGGCTTCGCGTAGGGAACACTGAAGCTTTCTTT. It is translated as CASSYSNRGLRVGNTEAFF.